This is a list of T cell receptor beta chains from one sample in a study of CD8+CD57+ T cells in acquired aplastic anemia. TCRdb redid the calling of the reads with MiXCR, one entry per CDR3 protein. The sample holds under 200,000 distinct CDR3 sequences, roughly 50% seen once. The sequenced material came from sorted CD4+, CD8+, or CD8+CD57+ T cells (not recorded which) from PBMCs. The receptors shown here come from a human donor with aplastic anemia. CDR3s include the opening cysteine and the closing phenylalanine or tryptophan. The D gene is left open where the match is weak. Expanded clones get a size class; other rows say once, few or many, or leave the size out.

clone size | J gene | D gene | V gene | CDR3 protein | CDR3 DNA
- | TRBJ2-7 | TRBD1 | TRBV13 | CASSFRTGLTYEQYF | TGTGCCAGCAGCTTTCGGACAGGCCTAACCTACGAGCAGTACTTC
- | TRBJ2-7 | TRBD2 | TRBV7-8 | CASSRSGGTYEQYF | TGTGCCAGCAGCCGTAGCGGGGGAACCTACGAGCAGTACTTC
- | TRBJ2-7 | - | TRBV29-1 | CSVEPGLGDEQYF | TGCAGCGTTGAGCCTGGGTTGGGTGACGAGCAGTACTTC
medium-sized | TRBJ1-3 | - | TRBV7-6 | CASSLSSGNTIYF | TGTGCCAGCAGCTTAAGCTCTGGAAACACCATATATTTT
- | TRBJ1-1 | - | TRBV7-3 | CASSLTRQLNTEAFF | TGTGCCAGCAGCTTAACCCGACAGCTGAACACTGAAGCTTTCTTT
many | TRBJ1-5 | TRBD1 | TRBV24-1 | CATSEAGTGTGIPQHF | TGTGCCACCAGTGAGGCCGGGACAGGAACGGGTATCCCCCAGCATTTT
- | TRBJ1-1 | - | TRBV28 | CASSSVMQGRGQRREAEAFF | TGTGCCAGCAGTTCAGTTATGCAGGGCAGGGGCCAACGCAGGGAGGCTGAAGCTTTCTTT
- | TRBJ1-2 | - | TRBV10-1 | CASRGGDGYTF | TGCGCCAGCAGAGGGGGAGATGGCTACACCTTC
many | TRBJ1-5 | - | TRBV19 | CASSLGSNQPQHF | TGTGCCAGTAGTCTTGGTAGCAATCAGCCCCAGCATTTT
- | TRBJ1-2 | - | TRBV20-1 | CSAPTGVDYGYTF | TGCAGTGCTCCGACAGGAGTTGACTATGGCTACACCTTC
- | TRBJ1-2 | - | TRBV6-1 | CASTGRMNRMGYTF | TGTGCCAGCACCGGACGGATGAACCGTATGGGCTACACCTTC
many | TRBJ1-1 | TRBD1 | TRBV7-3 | CASSSGEDRGPFF | TGTGCCAGCAGCTCCGGAGAGGACAGGGGGCCCTTCTTT
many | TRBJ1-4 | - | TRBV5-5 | CASSFKASTTNEKLFF | TGTGCCAGCAGCTTCAAGGCTTCCACAACTAATGAAAAACTGTTTTTT
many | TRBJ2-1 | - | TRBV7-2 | CASSDVQGWNEQFF | TGTGCCAGCAGCGACGTTCAGGGTTGGAATGAGCAGTTCTTC
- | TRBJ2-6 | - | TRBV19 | CASSVLTGANVLTF | TGTGCCAGTAGTGTACTTACTGGAGCCAACGTCCTGACTTTC
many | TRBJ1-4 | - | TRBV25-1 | CASSEGPRQGAGTNEKLFF | TGTGCCAGCAGTGAAGGCCCGCGGCAGGGCGCAGGTACTAATGAAAAACTGTTTTTT
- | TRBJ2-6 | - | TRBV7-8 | CASSPVWSGANVLTF | TGTGCCAGCAGCCCAGTTTGGTCTGGGGCCAACGTCCTGACTTTC
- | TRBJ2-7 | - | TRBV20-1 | CSARGRLSSYEQYF | TGCAGTGCTAGAGGTCGGCTTAGCTCCTACGAGCAGTACTTC
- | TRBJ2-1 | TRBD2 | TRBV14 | CASSQDPLAGASNEQVF | TGTGCCAGCAGCCAAGATCCCCTAGCGGGAGCGTCCAATGAGCAGGTCTTC
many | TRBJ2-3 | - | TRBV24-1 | CANKDGSDTQYF | TGTGCCAATAAGGACGGTTCCGATACGCAGTATTTT
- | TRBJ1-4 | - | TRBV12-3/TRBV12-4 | CASSPGRLEKLFF | TGTGCCAGCAGCCCGGGACGCCTTGAGAAACTGTTTTTT
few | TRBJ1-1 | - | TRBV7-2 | CASSAQVNTEAFF | TGTGCCAGCAGCGCGCAGGTGAACACTGAAGCTTTCTTT
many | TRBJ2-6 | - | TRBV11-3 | CASSAGTGGANVLTF | TGTGCCAGCAGCGCCGGGACGGGTGGGGCCAACGTCCTGACTTTC
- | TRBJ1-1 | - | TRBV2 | CASSESPGSSTEAFF | TGTGCCAGCAGTGAAAGTCCAGGGTCCAGCACTGAAGCTTTCTTT
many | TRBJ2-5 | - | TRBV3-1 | CASSLAPIQETQYF | TGTGCCAGCAGCCTAGCGCCGATCCAAGAGACCCAGTACTTC
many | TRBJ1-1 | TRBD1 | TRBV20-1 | CSAENGQGNTEAFF | TGCAGTGCGGAGAACGGACAGGGGAACACTGAAGCTTTCTTT
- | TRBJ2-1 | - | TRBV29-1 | CSVETPSSYNEQFF | TGCAGCGTTGAAACGCCTAGCTCCTACAATGAGCAGTTCTTC
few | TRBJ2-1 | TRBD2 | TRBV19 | CASTIGRGTYNEQFF | TGTGCCAGTACTATCGGGAGGGGTACCTACAATGAGCAGTTCTTC
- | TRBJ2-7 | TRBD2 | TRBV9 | CASSVGTSGMSYEQYF | TGTGCCAGCAGCGTAGGGACTAGCGGGATGTCCTACGAGCAGTACTTC
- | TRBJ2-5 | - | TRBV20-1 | CSARRGAREETQYF | TGCAGTGCGCGACGAGGAGCGAGAGAAGAGACCCAGTACTTC
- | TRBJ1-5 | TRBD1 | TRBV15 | CATRGQGGNQPQHF | TGTGCCACGAGAGGACAGGGGGGGAATCAGCCCCAGCATTTT
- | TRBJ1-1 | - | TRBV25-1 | CASSVGGSYTEAFF | TGTGCCAGCAGTGTTGGGGGAAGCTACACTGAAGCTTTCTTT
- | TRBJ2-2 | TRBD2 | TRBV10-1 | CASSALGLAGGRTGELFF | TGCGCCAGCAGTGCTCTAGGACTAGCGGGAGGTCGCACCGGGGAGCTGTTTTTT
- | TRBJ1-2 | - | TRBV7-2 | CASRNYDTPNYGYTF | TGTGCCAGCAGAAATTACGACACCCCTAACTATGGCTACACCTTC
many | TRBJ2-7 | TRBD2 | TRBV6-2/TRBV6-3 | CASSASLTSGLSYEQYF | TGTGCCAGCAGTGCCTCCCTGACTAGCGGCCTATCCTACGAGCAGTACTTC
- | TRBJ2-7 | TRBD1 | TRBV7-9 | CASSRGQGADEQYF | TGTGCCAGCAGCCGGGGACAGGGGGCAGATGAGCAGTACTTC
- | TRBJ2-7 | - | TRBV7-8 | CASSVAERTPYEQYF | TGTGCCAGCAGCGTAGCCGAACGGACCCCCTACGAGCAGTACTTC
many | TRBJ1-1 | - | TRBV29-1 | CSVPDGNTEAFF | TGCAGCGTTCCGGACGGGAACACTGAAGCTTTCTTT
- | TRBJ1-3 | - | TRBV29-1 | CSASTGIYSGDTMYF | TGCAGCGCTTCGACGGGAATTTATTCTGGAGACACCATGTATTTT
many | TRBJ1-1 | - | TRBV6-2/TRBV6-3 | CATPKDWNTEAFF | TGTGCCACCCCGAAGGACTGGAACACTGAAGCTTTCTTT
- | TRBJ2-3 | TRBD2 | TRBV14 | CASSPPKREGTDTQYF | TGTGCCAGCAGCCCCCCTAAGCGGGAGGGCACAGATACGCAGTATTTT
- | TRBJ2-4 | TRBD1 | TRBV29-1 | CSALGGQGVQNIQYF | TGCAGCGCCCTTGGGGGACAGGGGGTCCAAAACATTCAGTACTTC
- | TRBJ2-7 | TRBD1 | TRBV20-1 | CSATSGTGFAYEQYF | TGCAGTGCGACCTCCGGGACAGGGTTCGCCTACGAGCAGTACTTC
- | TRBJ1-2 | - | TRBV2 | CASRGRGNYGYTF | TGTGCCAGCAGGGGGAGGGGAAACTATGGCTACACCTTC
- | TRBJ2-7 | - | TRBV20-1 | CSAILDGDYEQYF | TGCAGTGCAATTCTGGACGGTGACTACGAGCAGTACTTC
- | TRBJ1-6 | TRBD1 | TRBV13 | CASSYQTGGNSPLHF | TGTGCCAGCAGTTACCAGACAGGGGGTAATTCACCCCTCCACTTT